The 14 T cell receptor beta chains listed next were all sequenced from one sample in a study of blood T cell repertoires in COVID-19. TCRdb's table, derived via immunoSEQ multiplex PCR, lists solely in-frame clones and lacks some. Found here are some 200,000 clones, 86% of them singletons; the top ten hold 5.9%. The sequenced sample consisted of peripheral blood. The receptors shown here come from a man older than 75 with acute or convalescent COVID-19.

CDR3 residues: CASSSSDNYEQYF. CDR3 in DNA: TGTGCCAGTAGTTCCTCGGACAACTACGAGCAGTACTTC. The rearrangement joins TRBV19 to TRBJ2-7; D is perhaps TRBD1 (5 bases). Germline V gene sequence: CDR1 LNHDA, CDR2 SQIVND (reference sequence). The V end lost 5 bases, the J end lost 3 bases, and 11 bases lay between the germline ends. The CDR3 is made up of 13 amino acids.

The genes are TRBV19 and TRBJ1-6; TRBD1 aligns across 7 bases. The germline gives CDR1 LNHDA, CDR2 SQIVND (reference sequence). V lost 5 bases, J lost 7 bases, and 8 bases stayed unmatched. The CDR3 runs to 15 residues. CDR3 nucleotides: TGTGCCAGTAGTGCGACAGGGTTTACAAATTCACCCCTCCACTTT. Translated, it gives CASSATGFTNSPLHF. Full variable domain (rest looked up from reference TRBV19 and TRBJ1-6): DGGITQSPKYLFRKEGQNVTLSCEQNLNHDAMYWYRQDPGQGLRLIYYSQIVNDFQKGDIAEGYSVSREKKESFPLTVTSAQKNPTAFYLCASSATGFTNSPLHFGNGTRLTVT.

The CDR3 spells CSVWTGGAGNGYTF. CDR3 coding DNA: TGCAGCGTTTGGACAGGGGGCGCGGGGAATGGCTACACCTTC. This chain connects TRBV29-1 to TRBJ1-2; TRBD1 agrees at 11 bases. The CDR3 is 14 amino acids. CDR1 SQVTM and CDR2 ANQGSEA come from the germline V gene. Trimming at V came to 5 bases and at J to 6 bases, leaving 8 bases not matched to a gene.

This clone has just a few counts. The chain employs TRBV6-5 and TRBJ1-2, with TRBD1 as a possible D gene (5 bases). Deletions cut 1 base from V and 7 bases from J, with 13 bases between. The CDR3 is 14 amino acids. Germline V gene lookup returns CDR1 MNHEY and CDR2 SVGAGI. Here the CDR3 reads CASSYLARAPGYTF. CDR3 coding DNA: TGTGCCAGCAGTTACTTAGCCAGGGCCCCTGGCTACACCTTC.

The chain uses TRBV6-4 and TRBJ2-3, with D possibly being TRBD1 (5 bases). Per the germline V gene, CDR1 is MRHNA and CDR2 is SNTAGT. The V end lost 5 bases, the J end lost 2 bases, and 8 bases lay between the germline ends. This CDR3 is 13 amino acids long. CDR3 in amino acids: CASSRTLTDTQYF. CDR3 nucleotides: TGTGCCAGCAGTCGGACACTCACAGATACGCAGTATTTT.

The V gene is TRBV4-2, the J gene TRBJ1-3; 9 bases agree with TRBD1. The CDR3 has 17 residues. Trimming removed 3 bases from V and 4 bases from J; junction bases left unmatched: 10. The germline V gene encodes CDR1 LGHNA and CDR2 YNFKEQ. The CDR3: CASSHAEQGARGNTIYF. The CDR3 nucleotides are TGTGCCAGCAGCCATGCTGAACAGGGGGCGCGAGGAAACACCATATATTTT.

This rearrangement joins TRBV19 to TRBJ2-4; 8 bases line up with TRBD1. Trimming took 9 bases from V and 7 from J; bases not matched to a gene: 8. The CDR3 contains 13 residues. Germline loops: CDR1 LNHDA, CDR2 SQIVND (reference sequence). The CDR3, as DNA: TGTGCCAGCCGCAGGGGGCTCGGGAACATTCAGTACTTC. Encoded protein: CASRRGLGNIQYF. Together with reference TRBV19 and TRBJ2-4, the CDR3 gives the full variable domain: DGGITQSPKYLFRKEGQNVTLSCEQNLNHDAMYWYRQDPGQGLRLIYYSQIVNDFQKGDIAEGYSVSREKKESFPLTVTSAQKNPTAFYLCASRRGLGNIQYFGAGTRLSVL.

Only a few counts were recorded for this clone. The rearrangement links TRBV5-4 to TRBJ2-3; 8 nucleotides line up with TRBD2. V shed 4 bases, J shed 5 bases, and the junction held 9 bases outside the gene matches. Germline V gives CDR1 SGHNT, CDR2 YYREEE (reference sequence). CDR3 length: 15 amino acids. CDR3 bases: TGTGCCAGCAGCGCCACGGGACTAGGGGAAGATACGCAGTATTTT. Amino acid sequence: CASSATGLGEDTQYF.

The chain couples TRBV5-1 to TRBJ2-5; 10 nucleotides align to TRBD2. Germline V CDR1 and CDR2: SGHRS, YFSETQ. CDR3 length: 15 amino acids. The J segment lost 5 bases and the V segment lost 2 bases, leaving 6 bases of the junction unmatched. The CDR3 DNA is TGCGCCAGCAGCTTTCTAGCGGGAGTTGGGGAGACCCAGTACTTC. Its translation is CASSFLAGVGETQYF.

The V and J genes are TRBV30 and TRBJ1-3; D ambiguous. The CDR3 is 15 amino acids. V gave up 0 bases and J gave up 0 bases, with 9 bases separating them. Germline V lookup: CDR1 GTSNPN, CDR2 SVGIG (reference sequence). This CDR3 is CAWSVTGSSGNTIYF. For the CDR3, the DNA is TGTGCCTGGAGTGTGACCGGGAGCTCTGGAAACACCATATATTTT. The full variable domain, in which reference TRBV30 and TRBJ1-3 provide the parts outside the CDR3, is SQTIHQWPATLVQPVGSPLSLECTVEGTSNPNLYWYRQAAGRGLQLLFYSVGIGQISSEVPQNLSASRPQDRQFILSSKKLLLSDSGFYLCAWSVTGSSGNTIYFGEGSWLTVV.

The DNA for the CDR3 is TGTGCCACCAGAAGCGGGAGCACAGATACGCAGTATTTT. Amino acid sequence: CATRSGSTDTQYF. The chain joins TRBV11-3 to TRBJ2-3; D perhaps matches TRBD2 (6 bases). The CDR3 length is 13 residues. Deletions cut 10 bases from V and 0 bases from J, with 11 bases between. The germline CDR1 and CDR2 sequences are SGHNT and YENEEA.

The CDR3 DNA reads TGTGCCAGCTCACCACCGGTAGGCTCAGGGGAAGGCAAAAACATTCAGTACTTC. Translated: CASSPPVGSGEGKNIQYF. The V call is TRBV18, the J call TRBJ2-4, with D possibly matching TRBD1 (6 bases). CDR1 is KGHSH, CDR2 LQKENI, per germline. V was pared by 0 bases and J by 3 bases, with 18 bases between. The CDR3 runs 18 residues.

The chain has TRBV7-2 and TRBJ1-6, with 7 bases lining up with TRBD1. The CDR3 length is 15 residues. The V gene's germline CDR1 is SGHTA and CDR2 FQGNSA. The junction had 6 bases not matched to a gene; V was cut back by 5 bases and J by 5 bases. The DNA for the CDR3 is TGTGCCAGCAGCCGGGGACAGCCAAATAATTCACCCCTCCACTTT. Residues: CASSRGQPNNSPLHF.

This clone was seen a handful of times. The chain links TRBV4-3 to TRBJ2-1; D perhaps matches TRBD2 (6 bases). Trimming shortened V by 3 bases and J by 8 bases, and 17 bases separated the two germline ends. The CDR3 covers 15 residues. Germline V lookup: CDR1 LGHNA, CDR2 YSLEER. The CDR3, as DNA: TGCGCCAGCAGCCAGGCCGGGACTGGGTATTATGAGCAGTTCTTC. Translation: CASSQAGTGYYEQFF.